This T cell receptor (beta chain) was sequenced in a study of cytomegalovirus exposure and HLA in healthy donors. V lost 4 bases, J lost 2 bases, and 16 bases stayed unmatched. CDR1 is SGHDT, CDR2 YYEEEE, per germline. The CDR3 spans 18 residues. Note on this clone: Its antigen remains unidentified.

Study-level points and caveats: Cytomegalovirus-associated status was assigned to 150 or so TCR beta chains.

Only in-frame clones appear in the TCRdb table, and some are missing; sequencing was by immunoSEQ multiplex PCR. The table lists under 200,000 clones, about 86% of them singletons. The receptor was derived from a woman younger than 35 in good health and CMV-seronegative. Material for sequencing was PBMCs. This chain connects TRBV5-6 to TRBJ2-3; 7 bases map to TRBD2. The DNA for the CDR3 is TGTGCCAGCAGCCCGCTTGGGGACTATAAGGGACCCACAGATACGCAGTATTTT. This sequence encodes CASSPLGDYKGPTDTQYF.